This entry lists 4 T cell receptor beta chains sequenced from one sample in a study of blood T cell repertoires in COVID-19. TCRdb's copy holds only in-frame clones and misses some; the assay was immunoSEQ multiplex PCR. The sample lists approximately 170,000 clones, around 90% occurring once. The sample taken for sequencing was peripheral blood. Receptor source: a man aged 60-69 years with active or convalescent COVID-19.

The chain uses TRBV6-5 and TRBJ1-2; TRBD1 agrees at 7 bases. The germline gives CDR1 MNHEY, CDR2 SVGAGI. The trim removed 2 bases at V and 6 bases at J, leaving 12 bases unmatched. This CDR3 comprises 16 residues. Here the CDR3 reads CASSYPLTTGSDGYTF. CDR3 nucleotides: TGTGCCAGCAGTTACCCTCTTACGACAGGGTCGGATGGCTACACCTTC.

There are a few counts of this clone. The V call is TRBV5-1, the J call TRBJ1-4, with TRBD1 matching over 7 bases. Trimming at V came to 2 bases and at J to 7 bases, leaving 5 bases not matched to a gene. The germline gives CDR1 SGHRS, CDR2 YFSETQ. There are 14 residues in the CDR3. Here the CDR3 reads CASSFGQVPEKLFF. The CDR3 region has the DNA TGCGCCAGCAGCTTCGGACAGGTGCCTGAAAAACTGTTTTTT. Based on the CDR3 plus reference TRBV5-1 and TRBJ1-4, the full variable domain is KAGVTQTPRYLIKTRGQQVTLSCSPISGHRSVSWYQQTPGQGLQFLFEYFSETQRNKGNFPGRFSGRQFSNSRSEMNVSTLELGDSALYLCASSFGQVPEKLFFGSGTQLSVL.

This chain joins TRBV7-8 and TRBJ2-1, with 14 nucleotides matching TRBD2. Looked up from germline, CDR1 is SGHVS and CDR2 is FQNEAQ. The junction had 8 bases not matched to a gene; V was cut back by 3 bases and J by 10 bases. The CDR3 runs to 16 residues. CDR3 nucleotides: TGTGCCAGCAGCTTTGGGGCCGGGACTAGCGGGAGAGAGCAGTTCTTC. It is translated as CASSFGAGTSGREQFF.

J is TRBJ1-6 and V is TRBV5-1, with 7 bases aligning to TRBD1. V gave up 4 bases and J gave up 5 bases; unmatched junction bases: 3. This CDR3 contains 14 residues. Germline assignment: CDR1 SGHRS and CDR2 YFSETQ. CDR3 bases: TGCGCCAGCAGCACGGGACAGAATAATTCACCCCTCCACTTT. Its translation: CASSTGQNNSPLHF.